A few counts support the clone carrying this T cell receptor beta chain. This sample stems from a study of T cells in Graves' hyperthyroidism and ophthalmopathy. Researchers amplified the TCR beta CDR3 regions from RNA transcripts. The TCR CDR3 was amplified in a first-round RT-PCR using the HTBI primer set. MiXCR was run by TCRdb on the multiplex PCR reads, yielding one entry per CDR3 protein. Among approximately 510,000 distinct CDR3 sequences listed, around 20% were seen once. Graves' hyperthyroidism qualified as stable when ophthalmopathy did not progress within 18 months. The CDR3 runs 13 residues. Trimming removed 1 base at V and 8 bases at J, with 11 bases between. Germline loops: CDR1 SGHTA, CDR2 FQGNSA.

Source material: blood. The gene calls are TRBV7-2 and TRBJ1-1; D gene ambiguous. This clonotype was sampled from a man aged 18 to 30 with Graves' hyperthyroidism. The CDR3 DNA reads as TGTGCCAGCAGCTTAGTCTTGGCAGGCGAAGCTTTCTTT. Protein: CASSLVLAGEAFF.